This T cell receptor (beta chain) was sequenced during a study of T cell clones after liver transplantation. Findings and caveats of the study: Graft donor-reactive T cells possibly entered the graft instead of undergoing deletion.

Notes on this clone: Its antigen is undetermined.

Sequencing was performed with immunoSEQ multiplex PCR; in TCRdb, only in-frame clones are kept and a portion is missing. Of 20,000 to 25,000 clones in the sample, over 85% were seen once. Germline V lookup: CDR1 SEHNR, CDR2 FQNEAQ (reference sequence). With V trimmed by 7 bases and J by 6 bases, 6 bases remained unmatched. There are 14 residues in the CDR3. V usage is TRBV7-9 and J usage is TRBJ2-2; 9 bases map to TRBD2. This clonotype was obtained from a human patient who received a liver transplant. Some T cells may have come from the graft donor. The material sequenced was CD8+ T cells from blood, taken approximately 27 months after liver transplant. The CDR3 nucleotides are TGTGCCAGCACCTCTAGCGGGGTACCCGGGGAGCTGTTTTTT. Its translation: CASTSSGVPGELFF.